This T cell receptor (beta chain) was identified in a study of T cells in Graves' hyperthyroidism and ophthalmopathy. Study-level points and caveats: Progression to ophthalmopathy was predicted a median of roughly 6.5 months early. Blood held most thyroid clonotypes expanded above 0.001 frequency.

The CDR3 runs 13 residues. CDR1 is SQVTM and CDR2 is ANQGSEA in the germline V gene. From more than 9.5 ml of fresh peripheral blood, PBMCs were isolated. Amplified TCR beta CDR3 regions derived from RNA transcripts. The HTBI primer set drove a first-round RT-PCR of the TCR CDR3. One entry per CDR3 protein results from TCRdb running MiXCR on the multiplex PCR reads. The data hold about 590,000 distinct CDR3 sequences, with over 12% observed a single time. About this clonotype: The antigen is unknown. A much larger clonotype is one base distant, so this may be a read error.

The gene calls are TRBV29-1 and TRBJ2-7; possibly TRBD1 for D (5 bases). The sequenced sample consisted of blood. This clonotype originated in a woman between 18 and 29 years old with Graves' ophthalmopathy. The CDR3 DNA reads as TGCAGCGTTGAACAGGGATTATCCTACGGGCAGTACTTC. Protein: CSVEQGLSYGQYF.